This T cell receptor beta chain was retrieved from a study of Ad26.COV2.S vaccination and SARS-CoV-2 variants. Background on the study: Trial arm assignment for the donor was COV1001 Ad26.COV2.S.

Overall study findings and caveats: Whether participants received vaccine or placebo, their non-spike TCR breadth was similar.

Treatment in this sample: some 20 received Ad26.COV2.S at low or high dose, single or two shots; 5 received placebo; per-sample allocation not given. The samples were gathered on day 63 after the first injection of vaccine or placebo. This CDR3 has 14 amino acids. V was pared by 0 bases and J by 8 bases, with 12 bases between. The germline V gene encodes CDR1 KGHDR and CDR2 SFDVKD. Repertoires were generated with immunoSEQ multiplex PCR, while TCRdb's copy carries only in-frame clones and drops some. This table has 400,000 to 450,000 clones, 90% appearing once. Comment on this clone: Its antigen is as yet unknown.

The TCR sequence derives from a person aged 18 to 59 who received the Ad26.COV2.S COVID-19 vaccine or a placebo. The sequencing here drew on peripheral blood, taken in a trial of Ad26.COV2.S vaccine versus placebo. The rearrangement joins TRBV24-1 to TRBJ1-2, with D unclear. CDR3 sequence: CATSDLEGDGGYTF. The DNA of the CDR3 is TGTGCCACCAGTGATTTGGAGGGAGATGGGGGCTACACCTTC.